This is a list of T cell receptor beta chains from one sample in a study of spatial heterogeneity in lung cancer. TCRdb recomputed calls from the 5' RACE reads with MiXCR, one row per CDR3 protein. This sample has 35,000 to 50,000 distinct CDR3 sequences, with 20% to 25% found just once. Sequencing was performed on PBMCs, taken at follow-up. Every receptor here comes from a female donor with early-stage non-small cell lung cancer. The CDR3 runs from the conserved cysteine through the conserved F or W. D genes are given only for firm matches.

TRBJ2-1	TRBV30	TRBD2	CAWGTGGTGEQFF
TRBJ1-1	TRBV7-9	.	CASSLEENTEAFF
TRBJ1-1	TRBV5-8	.	CASSYLFREAFF
TRBJ2-3	TRBV9	.	CASSVGRVTDTQYF
TRBJ2-3	TRBV6-2/TRBV6-3	TRBD2	CASRLADDTDTQYF
TRBJ2-5	TRBV3-1	TRBD1	CASSQEYGRGQETQYF
TRBJ2-1	TRBV27	.	CASSPTGYNEQFF
TRBJ2-3	TRBV5-1	.	CASSSLFTDTQYF
TRBJ2-3	TRBV20-1	.	CSATGLPPDTQYF
TRBJ1-1	TRBV5-5	.	CASRRDVTEAFF
TRBJ2-1	TRBV7-2	TRBD2	CASSLAGGYNEQFF
TRBJ2-1	TRBV20-1	.	CSAMDNEQFF
TRBJ1-3	TRBV18	.	CASSPTGPHSGNTIYF
TRBJ1-1	TRBV19	.	CASSPAWSQGAFF
TRBJ1-1	TRBV19	.	CASSLRRNAEAFF
TRBJ2-7	TRBV3-1	TRBD1	CASSPQGANYEQYF
TRBJ1-2	TRBV29-1	.	CSVNSGGTYTF
TRBJ1-2	TRBV5-6	TRBD1	CASSPTGEWGRYGYTF
TRBJ2-5	TRBV7-9	.	CASSPPQGIVETQYF
TRBJ1-6	TRBV12-3/TRBV12-4	TRBD1	CASNRQGAESPLHF
TRBJ2-1	TRBV7-9	.	CASSLVGGGLRNEQFF
TRBJ2-7	TRBV7-9	.	CASSPPRDTYEQYF
TRBJ2-4	TRBV2	.	CASSVDRTGNIQYF
TRBJ2-7	TRBV5-8	TRBD2	CASSLEGTSGKNEQYF
TRBJ2-5	TRBV7-3	.	CASSARPGETQYF
TRBJ2-1	TRBV7-2	TRBD2	CVSSVQAGGPPYNEQFF
TRBJ2-5	TRBV11-1	.	CASTGPTIVTQYF
TRBJ2-1	TRBV3-1	.	CASSGTRSSYNEQFF
TRBJ1-5	TRBV7-9	.	CASSRGITQPQHF
TRBJ1-1	TRBV7-9	TRBD1	CASSRTGLNTEAFF
TRBJ1-3	TRBV25-1	.	CASTGNSGNTIYF
TRBJ2-6	TRBV27	.	CASSFSSGANVLTF
TRBJ1-1	TRBV4-1	.	CASSSVIATTAFF
TRBJ1-1	TRBV6-5	.	CASSYSSGHLNTEAFF
TRBJ2-3	TRBV12-3/TRBV12-4	.	CASSLTASSTDTQYF
TRBJ2-1	TRBV7-2	.	CASSLAPGTYNEQFF
TRBJ1-1	TRBV28	.	CASSLRTRNTEAFF
TRBJ2-3	TRBV11-2	TRBD2	CASSPTSGFTDTQYF
TRBJ1-1	TRBV29-1	.	CSVLTGGNTEAFF
TRBJ2-3	TRBV3-1	.	CASSTSGALEDTQYF